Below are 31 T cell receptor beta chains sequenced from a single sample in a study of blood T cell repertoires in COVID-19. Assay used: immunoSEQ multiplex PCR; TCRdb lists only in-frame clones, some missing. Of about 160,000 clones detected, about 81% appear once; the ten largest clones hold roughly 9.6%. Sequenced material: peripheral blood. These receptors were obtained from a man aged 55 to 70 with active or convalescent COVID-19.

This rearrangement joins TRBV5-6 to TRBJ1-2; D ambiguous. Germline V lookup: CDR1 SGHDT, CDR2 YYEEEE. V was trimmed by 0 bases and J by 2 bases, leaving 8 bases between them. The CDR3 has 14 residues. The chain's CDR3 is CASSLGRVNYGYTF. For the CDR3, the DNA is TGTGCCAGCAGCTTGGGTAGAGTAAACTATGGCTACACCTTC.

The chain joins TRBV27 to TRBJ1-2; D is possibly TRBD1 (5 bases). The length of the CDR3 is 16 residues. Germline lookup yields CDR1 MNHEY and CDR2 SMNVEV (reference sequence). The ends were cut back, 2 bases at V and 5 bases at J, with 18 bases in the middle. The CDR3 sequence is CASSLRAGQWGYGYTF. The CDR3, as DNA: TGTGCCAGCAGTTTACGGGCGGGGCAATGGGGGTATGGCTACACCTTC.

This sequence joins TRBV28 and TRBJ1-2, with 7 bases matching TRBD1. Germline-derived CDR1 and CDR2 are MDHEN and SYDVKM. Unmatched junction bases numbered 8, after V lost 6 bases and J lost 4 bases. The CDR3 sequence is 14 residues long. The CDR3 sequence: CASSSGQASYGYTF. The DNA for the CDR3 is TGTGCCAGCAGCTCCGGACAGGCGAGCTATGGCTACACCTTC.

In nucleotides, the CDR3 is TGTGCCAGTAGTCCTGGGGACATTTCCTACGAGCAGTACTTC. It is translated as CASSPGDISYEQYF. V usage is TRBV19 and J usage is TRBJ2-7, with a possible D match to TRBD1 (6 bases). Germline V gene sequence: CDR1 LNHDA, CDR2 SQIVND (reference sequence). The CDR3 is 14 amino acids. The V gene lost 5 bases and the J gene lost 1 base, with 12 bases spanning the gap.

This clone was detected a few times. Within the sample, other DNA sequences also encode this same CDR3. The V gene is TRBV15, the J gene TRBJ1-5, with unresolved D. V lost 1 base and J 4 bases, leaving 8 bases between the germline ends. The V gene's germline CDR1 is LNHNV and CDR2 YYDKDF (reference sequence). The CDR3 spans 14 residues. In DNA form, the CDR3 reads TGTGCCACCAGCAGAGGAGGTGGGAATCAGCCCCAGCATTTT. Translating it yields CATSRGGGNQPQHF.

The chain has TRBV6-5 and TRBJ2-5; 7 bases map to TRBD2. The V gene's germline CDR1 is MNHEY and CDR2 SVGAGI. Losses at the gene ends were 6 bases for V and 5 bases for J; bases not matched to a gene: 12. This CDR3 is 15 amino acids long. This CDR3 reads CASSKAGLFSETQYF. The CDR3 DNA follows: TGTGCCAGCAGCAAAGCGGGACTCTTTTCGGAGACCCAGTACTTC.

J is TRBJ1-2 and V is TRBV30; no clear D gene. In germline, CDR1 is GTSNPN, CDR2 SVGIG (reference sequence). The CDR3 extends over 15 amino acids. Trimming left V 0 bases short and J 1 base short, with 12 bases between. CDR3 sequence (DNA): TGTGCCTGGAGTGTAGTGCGGGCTCATAACTATGGCTACACCTTC. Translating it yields CAWSVVRAHNYGYTF.

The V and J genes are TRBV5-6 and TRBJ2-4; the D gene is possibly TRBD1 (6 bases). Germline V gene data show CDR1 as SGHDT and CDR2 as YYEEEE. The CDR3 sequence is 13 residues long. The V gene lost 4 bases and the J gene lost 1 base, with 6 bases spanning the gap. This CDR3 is CASSTGAKNIQYF. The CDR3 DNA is TGTGCCAGCAGCACAGGGGCCAAAAACATTCAGTACTTC.

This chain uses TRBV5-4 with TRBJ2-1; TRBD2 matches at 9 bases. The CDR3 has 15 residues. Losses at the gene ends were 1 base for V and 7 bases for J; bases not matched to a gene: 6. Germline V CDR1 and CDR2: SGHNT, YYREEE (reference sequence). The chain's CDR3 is CASSLSGTSKNEQFF. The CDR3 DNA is TGTGCCAGCAGCTTGTCCGGGACTAGCAAGAATGAGCAGTTCTTC. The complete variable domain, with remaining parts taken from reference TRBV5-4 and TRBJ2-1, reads ETGVTQSPTHLIKTRGQQVTLRCSSQSGHNTVSWYQQALGQGPQFIFQYYREEENGRGNFPPRFSGLQFPNYSSELNVNALELDDSALYLCASSLSGTSKNEQFFGPGTRLTVL.

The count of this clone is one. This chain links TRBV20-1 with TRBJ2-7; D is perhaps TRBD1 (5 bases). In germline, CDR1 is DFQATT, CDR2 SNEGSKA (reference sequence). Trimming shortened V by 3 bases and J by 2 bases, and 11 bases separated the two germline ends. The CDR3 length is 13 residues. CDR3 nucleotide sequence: TGCAGTGCTAGTATTGACAGAACCTACGAGCAGTACTTC. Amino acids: CSASIDRTYEQYF.

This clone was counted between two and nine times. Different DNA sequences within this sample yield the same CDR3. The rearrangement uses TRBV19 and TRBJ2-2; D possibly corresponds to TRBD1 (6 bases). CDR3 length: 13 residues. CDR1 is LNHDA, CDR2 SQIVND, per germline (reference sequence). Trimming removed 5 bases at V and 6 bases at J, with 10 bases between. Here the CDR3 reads CASSYRVAGELFF. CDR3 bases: TGTGCCAGTAGTTACAGGGTTGCCGGGGAGCTGTTTTTT.

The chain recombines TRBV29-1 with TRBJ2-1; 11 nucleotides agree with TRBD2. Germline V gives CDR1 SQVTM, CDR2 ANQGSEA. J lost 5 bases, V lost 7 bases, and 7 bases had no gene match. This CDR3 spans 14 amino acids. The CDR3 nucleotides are TGCAGCGCCGCCACTAGCGGGAGCCACAATGAGCAGTTCTTC. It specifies CSAATSGSHNEQFF.

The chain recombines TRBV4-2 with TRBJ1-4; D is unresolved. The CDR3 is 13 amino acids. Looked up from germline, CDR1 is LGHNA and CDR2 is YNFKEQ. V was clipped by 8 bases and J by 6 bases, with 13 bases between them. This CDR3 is CASESGFDEKLFF. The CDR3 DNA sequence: TGTGCCAGCGAGTCGGGGTTTGATGAAAAACTGTTTTTT.

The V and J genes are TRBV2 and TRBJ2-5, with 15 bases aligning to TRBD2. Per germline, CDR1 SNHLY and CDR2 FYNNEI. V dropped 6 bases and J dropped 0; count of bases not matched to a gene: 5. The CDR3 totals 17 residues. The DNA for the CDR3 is TGTGCCAGCAGCGGACTAGCGGGGGGGCGTAACCAAGAGACCCAGTACTTC. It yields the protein CASSGLAGGRNQETQYF.

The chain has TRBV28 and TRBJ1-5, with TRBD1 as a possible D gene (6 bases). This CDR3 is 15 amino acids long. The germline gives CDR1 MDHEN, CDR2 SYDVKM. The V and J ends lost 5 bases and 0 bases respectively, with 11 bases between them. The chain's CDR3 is CASSEQGSSNQPQHF. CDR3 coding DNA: TGTGCCAGCAGTGAACAGGGCTCTAGCAATCAGCCCCAGCATTTT.

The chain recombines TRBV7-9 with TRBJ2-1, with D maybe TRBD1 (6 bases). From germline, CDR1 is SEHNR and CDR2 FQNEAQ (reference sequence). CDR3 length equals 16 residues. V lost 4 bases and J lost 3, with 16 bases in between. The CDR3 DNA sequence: TGTGCCAGCAGCTCCCTCACAGGGCCCAACTACAATGAGCAGTTCTTC. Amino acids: CASSSLTGPNYNEQFF.

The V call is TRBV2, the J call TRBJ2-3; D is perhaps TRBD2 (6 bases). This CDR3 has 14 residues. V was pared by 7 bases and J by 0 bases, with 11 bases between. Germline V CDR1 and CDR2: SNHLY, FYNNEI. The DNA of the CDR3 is TGTGCCAGCATAGACGGGACTAGCACAGATACGCAGTATTTT. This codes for CASIDGTSTDTQYF.

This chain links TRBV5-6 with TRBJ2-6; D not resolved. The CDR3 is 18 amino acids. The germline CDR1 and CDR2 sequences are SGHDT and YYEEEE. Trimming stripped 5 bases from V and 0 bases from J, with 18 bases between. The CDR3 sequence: CASSPARSALSGANVLTF. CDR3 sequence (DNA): TGTGCCAGCAGTCCTGCAAGGTCAGCGCTCTCTGGGGCCAACGTCCTGACTTTC.

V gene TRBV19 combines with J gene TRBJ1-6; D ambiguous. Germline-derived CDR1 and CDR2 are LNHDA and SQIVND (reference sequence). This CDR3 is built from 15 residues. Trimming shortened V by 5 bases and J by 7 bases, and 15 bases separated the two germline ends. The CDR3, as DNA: TGTGCCAGTAGTCTCGACACCTCAGGCAATTCACCCCTCCACTTT. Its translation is CASSLDTSGNSPLHF.

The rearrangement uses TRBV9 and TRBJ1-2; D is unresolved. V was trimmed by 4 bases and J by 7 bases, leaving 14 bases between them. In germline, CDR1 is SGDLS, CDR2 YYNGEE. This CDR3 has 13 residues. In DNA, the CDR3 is TGTGCCAGCAGCCCACGCCTTTACGGTGGCTACACCTTC. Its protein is CASSPRLYGGYTF.

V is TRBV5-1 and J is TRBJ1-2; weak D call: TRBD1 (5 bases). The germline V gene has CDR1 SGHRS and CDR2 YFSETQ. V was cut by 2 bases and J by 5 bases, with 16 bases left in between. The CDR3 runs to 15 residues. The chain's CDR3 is CASSFSGGYEYGYTF. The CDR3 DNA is TGCGCCAGCAGCTTCTCTGGGGGGTACGAATATGGCTACACCTTC. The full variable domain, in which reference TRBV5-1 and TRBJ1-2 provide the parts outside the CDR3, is KAGVTQTPRYLIKTRGQQVTLSCSPISGHRSVSWYQQTPGQGLQFLFEYFSETQRNKGNFPGRFSGRQFSNSRSEMNVSTLELGDSALYLCASSFSGGYEYGYTFGSGTRLTVV.

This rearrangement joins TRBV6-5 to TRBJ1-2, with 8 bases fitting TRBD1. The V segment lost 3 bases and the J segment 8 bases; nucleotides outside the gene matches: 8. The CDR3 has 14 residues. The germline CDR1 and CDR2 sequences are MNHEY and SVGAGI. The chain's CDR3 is CASSYSGQVRGYTF. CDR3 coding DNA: TGTGCCAGCAGTTATTCGGGACAGGTACGCGGCTACACCTTC.

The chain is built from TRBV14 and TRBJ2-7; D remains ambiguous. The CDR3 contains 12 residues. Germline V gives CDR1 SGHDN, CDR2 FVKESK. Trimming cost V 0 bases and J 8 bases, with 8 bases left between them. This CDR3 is CASSQDGFKQYF. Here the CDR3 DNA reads TGTGCCAGCAGCCAAGACGGTTTCAAGCAGTACTTC.

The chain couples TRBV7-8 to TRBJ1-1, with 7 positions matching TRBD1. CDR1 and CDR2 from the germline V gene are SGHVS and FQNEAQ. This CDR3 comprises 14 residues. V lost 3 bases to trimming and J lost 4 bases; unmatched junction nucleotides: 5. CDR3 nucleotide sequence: TGTGCCAGCAGCTTCCGGACAGGAACCACTGAAGCTTTCTTT. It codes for CASSFRTGTTEAFF.

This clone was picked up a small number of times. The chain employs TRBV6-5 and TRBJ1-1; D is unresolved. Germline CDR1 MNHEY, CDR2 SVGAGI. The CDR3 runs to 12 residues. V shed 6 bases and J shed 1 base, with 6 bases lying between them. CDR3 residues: CASSVRNTEAFF. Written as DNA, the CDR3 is TGTGCCAGCAGCGTCCGGAACACTGAAGCTTTCTTT.

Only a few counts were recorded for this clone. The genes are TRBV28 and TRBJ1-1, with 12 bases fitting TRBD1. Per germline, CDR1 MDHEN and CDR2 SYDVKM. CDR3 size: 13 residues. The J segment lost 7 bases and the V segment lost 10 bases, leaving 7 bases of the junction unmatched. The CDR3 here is CATGTGGMGEAFF. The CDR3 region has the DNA TGTGCCACGGGGACAGGGGGCATGGGTGAAGCTTTCTTT.

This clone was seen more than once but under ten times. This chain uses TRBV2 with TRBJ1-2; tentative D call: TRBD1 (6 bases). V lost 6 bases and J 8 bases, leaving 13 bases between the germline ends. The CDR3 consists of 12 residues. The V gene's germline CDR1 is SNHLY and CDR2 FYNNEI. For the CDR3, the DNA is TGTGCCAGCAGCATACAGGGCAACGGCTACACCTTC. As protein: CASSIQGNGYTF.

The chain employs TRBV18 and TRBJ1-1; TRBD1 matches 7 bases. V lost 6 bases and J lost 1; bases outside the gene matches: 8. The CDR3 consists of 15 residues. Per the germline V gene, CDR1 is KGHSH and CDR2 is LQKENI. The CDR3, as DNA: TGTGCCAGCTCGTCGACCGGGACAGCGAACACTGAAGCTTTCTTT. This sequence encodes CASSSTGTANTEAFF.

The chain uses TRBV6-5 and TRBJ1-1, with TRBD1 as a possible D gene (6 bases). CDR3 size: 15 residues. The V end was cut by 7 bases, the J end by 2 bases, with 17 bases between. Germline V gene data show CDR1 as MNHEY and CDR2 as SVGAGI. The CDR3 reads CASTDGGAGNTEAFF. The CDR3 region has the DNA TGTGCCAGCACCGACGGGGGGGCGGGAAACACTGAAGCTTTCTTT.

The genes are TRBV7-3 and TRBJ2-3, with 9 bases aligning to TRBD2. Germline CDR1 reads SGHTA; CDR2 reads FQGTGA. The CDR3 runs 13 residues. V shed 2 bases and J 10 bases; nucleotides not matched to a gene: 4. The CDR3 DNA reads TGTGCCAGCAGCTTATTCGAGCGGGGGGCGCAGTATTTT. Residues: CASSLFERGAQYF.

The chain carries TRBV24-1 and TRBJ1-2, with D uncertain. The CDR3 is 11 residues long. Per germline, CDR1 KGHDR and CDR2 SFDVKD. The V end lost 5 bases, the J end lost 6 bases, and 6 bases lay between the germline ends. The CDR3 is CATSGGNGYTF. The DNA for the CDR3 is TGTGCCACCAGTGGAGGGAATGGCTACACCTTC.